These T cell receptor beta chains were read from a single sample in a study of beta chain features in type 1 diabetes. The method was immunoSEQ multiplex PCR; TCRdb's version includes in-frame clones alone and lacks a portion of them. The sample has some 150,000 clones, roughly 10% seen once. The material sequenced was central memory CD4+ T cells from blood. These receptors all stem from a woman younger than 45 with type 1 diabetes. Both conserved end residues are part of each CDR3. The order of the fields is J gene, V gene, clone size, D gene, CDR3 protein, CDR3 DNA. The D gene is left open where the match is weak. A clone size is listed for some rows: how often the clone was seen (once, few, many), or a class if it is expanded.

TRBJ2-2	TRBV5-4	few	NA	CASSLNWQTHTGELFF	TGTGCCAGCAGCTTGAATTGGCAGACTCACACCGGGGAGCTGTTTTTT
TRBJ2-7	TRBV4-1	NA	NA	CASSQLAIPLEQYF	TGCGCCAGCAGTCAGCTAGCGATACCTCTCGAGCAGTACTTC
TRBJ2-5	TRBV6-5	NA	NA	CASSWVGQQETQYF	TGTGCCAGCAGCTGGGTCGGACAGCAAGAGACCCAGTACTTC
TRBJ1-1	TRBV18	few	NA	CASSPQQITEAFF	TGTGCCAGCTCACCACAACAGATCACTGAAGCTTTCTTT
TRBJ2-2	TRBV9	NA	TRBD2	CASSVGLAGDGELFF	TGTGCCAGCAGCGTAGGTCTAGCGGGAGATGGGGAGCTGTTTTTT
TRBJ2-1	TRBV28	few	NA	CASSPVGRGDEQFF	TGTGCCAGCAGCCCCGTGGGGAGGGGGGATGAGCAGTTCTTC
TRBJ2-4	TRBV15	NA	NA	CATSRDRGSLLAKNIQYF	TGTGCCACCAGCAGAGATCGGGGTTCGCTGCTAGCCAAAAACATTCAGTACTTC
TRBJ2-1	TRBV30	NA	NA	CAWTDYNNEQFF	TGTGCCTGGACGGACTACAACAATGAGCAGTTCTTC
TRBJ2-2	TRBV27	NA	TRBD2	CASTRDYDTGELFF	TGTGCCAGTACCCGGGACTATGACACCGGGGAGCTGTTTTTT
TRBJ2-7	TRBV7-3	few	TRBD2	CASSSGLAPSEQYF	TGTGCCAGCAGCTCCGGACTAGCTCCCTCCGAGCAGTACTTC
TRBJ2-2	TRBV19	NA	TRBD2	CASRRGGRAAGELFF	TGTGCCAGTCGCAGGGGCGGGAGGGCCGCCGGGGAGCTGTTTTTT
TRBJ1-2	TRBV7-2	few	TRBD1	CASSLSQGAGYTF	TGTGCCAGCAGCTTAAGTCAGGGGGCTGGCTACACCTTC
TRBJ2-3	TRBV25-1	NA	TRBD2	CASSDPGLAGDTDTQYF	TGTGCCAGCAGTGATCCCGGACTAGCGGGGGACACAGATACGCAGTATTTT
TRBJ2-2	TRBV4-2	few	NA	CASSQDLASPGELFF	TGTGCCAGCAGCCAAGATCTTGCGTCTCCCGGGGAGCTGTTTTTT
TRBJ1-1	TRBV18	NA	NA	CASARETNTEAFF	TGTGCCAGCGCAAGGGAGACGAACACTGAAGCTTTCTTT
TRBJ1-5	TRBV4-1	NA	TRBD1	CASSQVGQTNQPQHF	TGCGCCAGCAGCCAAGTGGGACAGACCAATCAGCCCCAGCATTTT
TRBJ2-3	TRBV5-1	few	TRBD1	CASRIDRDRPQYF	TGCGCCAGCAGAATCGACAGGGACAGGCCGCAGTATTTT
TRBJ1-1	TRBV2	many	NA	CASSEQGTTEAFF	TGTGCCAGCAGTGAGCAGGGGACCACTGAAGCTTTCTTT
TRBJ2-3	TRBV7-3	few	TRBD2	CASSRLAGTDTQYF	TGTGCCAGCAGCAGACTAGCGGGGACAGATACGCAGTATTTT
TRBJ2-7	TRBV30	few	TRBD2	CAWSSQSGRARYEQYF	TGTGCCTGGAGTTCCCAATCCGGGAGGGCCAGGTACGAGCAGTACTTC
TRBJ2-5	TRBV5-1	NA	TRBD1	CASSPGQGRETQYF	TGCGCCAGCAGCCCAGGACAGGGGAGAGAGACCCAGTACTTC
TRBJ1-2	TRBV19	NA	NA	CASSRTRQADYGYTF	TGTGCCAGTAGCCGAACCCGACAGGCGGACTATGGCTACACCTTC
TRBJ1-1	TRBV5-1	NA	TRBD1	CASSPTTGDVSEAFF	TGCGCCAGCAGCCCAACGACAGGGGATGTATCTGAAGCTTTCTTT
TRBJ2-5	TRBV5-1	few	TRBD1	CASSLVSDRQETQYF	TGCGCCAGCAGCTTGGTCTCGGACAGGCAAGAGACCCAGTACTTC
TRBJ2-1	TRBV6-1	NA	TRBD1	CASRRTGYEQFF	TGTGCCAGCAGGCGGACAGGGTATGAGCAGTTCTTC
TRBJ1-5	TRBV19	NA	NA	CASSKGVRQPQHF	TGTGCCAGTAGTAAGGGGGTGCGTCAGCCCCAGCATTTT
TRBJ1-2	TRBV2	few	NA	CASERSAQNKGYTF	TGTGCCAGTGAGCGATCGGCCCAAAACAAAGGCTACACCTTC
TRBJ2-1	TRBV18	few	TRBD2	CASSPPGLATLDEQFF	TGTGCCAGCTCACCACCGGGACTAGCGACGCTCGATGAGCAGTTCTTC
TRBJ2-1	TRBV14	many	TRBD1	CASSRGQGVYNEQFF	TGTGCCAGCAGCCGAGGACAGGGGGTCTACAATGAGCAGTTCTTC
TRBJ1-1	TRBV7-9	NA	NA	CASRLQGNTEAFF	TGTGCCAGCAGGCTACAGGGGAACACTGAAGCTTTCTTT
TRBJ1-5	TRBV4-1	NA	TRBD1	CASSHQTGGSQPQHF	TGCGCCAGCAGCCACCAGACAGGGGGCAGTCAGCCCCAGCATTTT
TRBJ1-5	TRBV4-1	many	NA	CASSQGQGNQPQHF	TGCGCCAGCAGCCAAGGACAGGGCAATCAGCCCCAGCATTTT
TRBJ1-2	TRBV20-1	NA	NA	CSAGFGGGYTF	TGCAGTGCCGGATTTGGGGGCGGCTACACCTTC
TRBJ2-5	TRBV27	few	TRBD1	CASSPGQDFQETQYF	TGTGCCAGCAGCCCCGGACAGGACTTCCAAGAGACCCAGTACTTC
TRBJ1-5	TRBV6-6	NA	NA	CASSPPGINQPQHF	TGTGCCAGCAGTCCCCCGGGGATCAATCAGCCCCAGCATTTT
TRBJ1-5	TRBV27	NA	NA	CASSLRVNQPQHF	TGTGCCAGCAGTTTGAGGGTCAATCAGCCCCAGCATTTT
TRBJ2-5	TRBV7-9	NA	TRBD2	CASSRRGLAAQETQYF	TGTGCCAGCAGCAGGAGGGGACTAGCGGCCCAAGAGACCCAGTACTTC
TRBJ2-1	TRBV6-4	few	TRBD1	CASSDRGQGAGEQFF	TGTGCCAGCAGTGATAGGGGACAGGGGGCCGGTGAGCAGTTCTTC
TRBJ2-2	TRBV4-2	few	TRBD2	CASSQDGAQPGGDTGELFF	TGTGCCAGCAGCCAAGATGGGGCACAGCCGGGAGGGGACACCGGGGAGCTGTTTTTT
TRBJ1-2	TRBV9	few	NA	CASSVDDSNYGYTF	TGTGCCAGCAGCGTAGATGACAGTAACTATGGCTACACCTTC